The entry below gives a single T cell receptor (beta chain) sequence along with its context. This sample was included in a study of blood T cell repertoires in COVID-19. Study background: The samples span acute and convalescent COVID-19 from the United States, Italy and Spain.

The assay was immunoSEQ multiplex PCR, and TCRdb's table has in-frame clones only and misses some. The table lists 180,000 or so clones, over 70% of them singletons. The germline CDR1 and CDR2 sequences are ENHRY and SYGVKD. The V end lost 0 bases, the J end lost 6 bases, and 9 bases lay between the germline ends. The CDR3 consists of 13 residues. The J gene is TRBJ2-7, the V gene TRBV10-3; possibly TRBD2 for D (5 bases). The sequence came from a man in his forties or fifties who had recovered from COVID-19. The sample taken for sequencing was PBMCs or T cells enriched from blood (not recorded which). CDR3 amino acids: CAISESLEGEQYF. In DNA, the CDR3 is TGTGCCATCAGTGAGTCTCTTGAGGGCGAGCAGTACTTC.